Sequencing of this T cell receptor beta chain was carried out in a study of T cell responses to AZD1222 COVID-19 vaccine. Points from the study as a whole: Only a handful of individuals given AZD1222 were seropositive at baseline. No day 14 peak samples; only post-peak repertoires were characterized.

The repertoire was sequenced with immunoSEQ multiplex PCR; TCRdb's copy has only in-frame clones and lacks some. Of 150,000 to 200,000 clones in the sample, approximately 90% were seen once. As regards this clone: What it binds is unknown.

Here the sequenced sample was peripheral blood, taken 28 days after the second AZD1222 dose. This TCR derives from an adult who received the AZD1222 COVID-19 vaccine.

DNA of the CDR3: TGTGCCACCAGCAGAGATCAGGGAGGCCAGCCCCAGCATTTT. Translated, it gives CATSRDQGGQPQHF. This chain joins TRBV15 and TRBJ1-5; D possibly corresponds to TRBD1 (5 bases). CDR1 LNHNV and CDR2 YYDKDF come from the germline V gene (reference sequence). The CDR3 has 14 amino acids. V lost 0 bases and J lost 7, with 10 bases in between.